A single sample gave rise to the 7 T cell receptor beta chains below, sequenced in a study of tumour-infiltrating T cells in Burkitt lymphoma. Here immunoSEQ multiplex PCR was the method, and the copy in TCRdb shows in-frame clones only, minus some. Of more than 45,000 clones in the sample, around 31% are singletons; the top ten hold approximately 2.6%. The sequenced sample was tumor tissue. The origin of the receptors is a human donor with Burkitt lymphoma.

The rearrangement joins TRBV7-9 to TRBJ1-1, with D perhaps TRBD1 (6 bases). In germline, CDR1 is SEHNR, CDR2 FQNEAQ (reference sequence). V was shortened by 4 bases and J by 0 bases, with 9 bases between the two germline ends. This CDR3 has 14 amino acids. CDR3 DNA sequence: TGTGCCAGCAGCTCACAGGGAATGAACACTGAAGCTTTCTTT. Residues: CASSSQGMNTEAFF.

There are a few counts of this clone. CDR3 sequence: CAWAGSPNQPQHF. The DNA for the CDR3 is TGTGCCTGGGCGGGGTCCCCTAATCAGCCCCAGCATTTT. This chain links TRBV30 with TRBJ1-5; D is unresolved. The germline V and J ends were trimmed by 5 bases and 4 bases, with 12 bases remaining between them. The CDR3 spans 13 residues. Germline CDR1 is GTSNPN and CDR2 is SVGIG (reference sequence).

CDR3 region: CASSEFGYGYTF. Here the CDR3 DNA reads TGTGCCAGCAGTGAATTTGGCTATGGCTACACCTTC. The chain couples TRBV2 to TRBJ1-2, with no clear D. V was pared by 2 bases and J by 4 bases, with 5 bases between. CDR1 is SNHLY, CDR2 FYNNEI, per germline. The CDR3 is 12 residues long. The full variable domain, in which reference TRBV2 and TRBJ1-2 provide the parts outside the CDR3, is EPEVTQTPSHQVTQMGQEVILRCVPISNHLYFYWYRQILGQKVEFLVSFYNNEISEKSEIFDDQFSVERPDGSNFTLKIRSTKLEDSAMYFCASSEFGYGYTFGSGTRLTVV.

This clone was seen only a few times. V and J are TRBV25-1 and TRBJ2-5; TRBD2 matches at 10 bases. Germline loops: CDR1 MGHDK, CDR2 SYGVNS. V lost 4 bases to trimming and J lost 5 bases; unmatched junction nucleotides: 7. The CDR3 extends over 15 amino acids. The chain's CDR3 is CASSGSGGAQETQYF. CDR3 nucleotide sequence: TGTGCCAGCAGTGGCAGCGGGGGGGCCCAGGAGACCCAGTACTTC. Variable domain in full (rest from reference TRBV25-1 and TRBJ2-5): EADIYQTPRYLVIGTGKKITLECSQTMGHDKMYWYQQDPGMELHLIHYSYGVNSTEKGDLSSESTVSRIRTEHFPLTLESARPSHTSQYLCASSGSGGAQETQYFGPGTRLLVL.

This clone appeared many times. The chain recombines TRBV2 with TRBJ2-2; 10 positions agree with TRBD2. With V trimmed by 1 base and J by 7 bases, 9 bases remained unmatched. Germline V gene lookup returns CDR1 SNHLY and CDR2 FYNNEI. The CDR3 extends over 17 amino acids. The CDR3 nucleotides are TGTGCCAGCAGTGAAGTGGGTCTAGCGGGGGTCGGCGGGGAGCTGTTTTTT. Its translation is CASSEVGLAGVGGELFF.

CDR3 coding DNA: TGTGCCAGCAGTCCGCGCCTCCCCGGGAACCCCATCGGGCCCCAGCATTTT. Translation gives CASSPRLPGNPIGPQHF. The chain has TRBV27 and TRBJ1-5; D not resolved. Trimming removed 5 bases at V and 9 bases at J, with 26 bases between. The CDR3 runs to 17 residues. CDR1 is MNHEY, CDR2 SMNVEV, per germline (reference sequence).

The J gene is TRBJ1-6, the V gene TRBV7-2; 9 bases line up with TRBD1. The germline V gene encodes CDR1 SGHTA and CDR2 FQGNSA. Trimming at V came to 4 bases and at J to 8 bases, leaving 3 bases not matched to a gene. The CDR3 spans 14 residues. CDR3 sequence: CASSSGQGHSPLHF. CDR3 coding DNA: TGTGCCAGCAGCTCGGGACAGGGTCATTCACCCCTCCACTTT.